The text below deals with one T cell receptor beta chain. The antigen remains unidentified. This sample includes further DNA sequences coding for the same CDR3. The record originates from a study of vaccination effects on CD4 cells after COVID-19. Looking at the study overall: Every well got over 1.5 million PBMC, which were grown with around 10 IU/ml IL-2 and 8.5 to 10 ug/ml peptides.

Produced via immunoSEQ multiplex PCR; TCRdb's table is partial and in-frame only. The sample has around 50,000 clones, under 85% seen once; the top ten hold 5% to 6.5%. Cells that had been cultured for roughly eleven days were the source of isolated CD4+ T cells. This individual contracted SARS-CoV-2 between March and December 2020, as verified by PCR. BNT162b2 vaccine or mRNA-1273 vaccine was given to participants in two doses. IL-2 medium was substituted for half the medium on days 3 and 7. After removal of 5 bases from V and 2 bases from J, the junction contained 3 bases not matched to a gene. Germline V gene lookup returns CDR1 MNHEY and CDR2 SVGAGI. This CDR3 has 14 amino acids.

The chain carries TRBV6-5 and TRBJ2-5, with TRBD2 matching 9 bases. This TCR derives from a human donor who had a prior SARS-CoV-2 infection. The specimen was CD4+ T cells from PBMCs cultured without peptide, collected after COVID-19 vaccination. CDR3 protein: CASSLLAGQETQYF. The CDR3 coding sequence is TGTGCCAGCAGTCTTCTAGCGGGGCAAGAGACCCAGTACTTC.